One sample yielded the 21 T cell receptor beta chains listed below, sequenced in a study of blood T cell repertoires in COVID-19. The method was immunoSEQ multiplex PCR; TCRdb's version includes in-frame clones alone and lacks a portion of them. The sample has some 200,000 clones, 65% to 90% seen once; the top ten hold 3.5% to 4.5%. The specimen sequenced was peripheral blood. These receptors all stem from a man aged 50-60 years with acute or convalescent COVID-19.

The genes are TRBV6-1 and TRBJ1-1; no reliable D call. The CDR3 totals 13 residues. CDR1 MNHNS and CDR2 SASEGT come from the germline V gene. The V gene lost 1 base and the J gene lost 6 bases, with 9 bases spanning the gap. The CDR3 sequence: CASSEVGASEAFF. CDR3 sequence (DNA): TGTGCCAGCAGTGAAGTGGGAGCTTCTGAAGCTTTCTTT.

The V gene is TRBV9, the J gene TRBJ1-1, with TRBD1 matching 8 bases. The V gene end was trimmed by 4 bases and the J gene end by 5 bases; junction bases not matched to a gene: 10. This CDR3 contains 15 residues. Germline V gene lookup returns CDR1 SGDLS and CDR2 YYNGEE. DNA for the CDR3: TGTGCCAGCAGCACACTACAGGGGGGGAGTACTGAAGCTTTCTTT. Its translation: CASSTLQGGSTEAFF.

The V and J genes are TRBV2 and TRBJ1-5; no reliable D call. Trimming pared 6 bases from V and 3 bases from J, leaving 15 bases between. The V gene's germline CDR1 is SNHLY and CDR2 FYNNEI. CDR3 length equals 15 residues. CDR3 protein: CASRAATATNQPQHF. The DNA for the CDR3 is TGTGCCAGCAGAGCAGCGACTGCTACCAATCAGCCCCAGCATTTT. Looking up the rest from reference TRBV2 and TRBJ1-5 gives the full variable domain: EPEVTQTPSHQVTQMGQEVILRCVPISNHLYFYWYRQILGQKVEFLVSFYNNEISEKSEIFDDQFSVERPDGSNFTLKIRSTKLEDSAMYFCASRAATATNQPQHFGDGTRLSIL.

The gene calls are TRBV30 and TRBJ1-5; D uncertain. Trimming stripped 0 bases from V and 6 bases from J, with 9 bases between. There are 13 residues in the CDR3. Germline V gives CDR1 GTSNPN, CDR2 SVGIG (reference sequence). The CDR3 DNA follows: TGTGCCTGGAGTGTCGGTACCGGTCAGCCCCAGCATTTT. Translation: CAWSVGTGQPQHF.

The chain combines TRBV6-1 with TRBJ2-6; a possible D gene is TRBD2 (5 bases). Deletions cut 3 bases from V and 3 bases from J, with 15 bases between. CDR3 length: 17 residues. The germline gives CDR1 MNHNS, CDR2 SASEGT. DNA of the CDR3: TGTGCCAGCAGTGACGGGTCCCCCGGGATTGGGGCCAACGTCCTGACTTTC. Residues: CASSDGSPGIGANVLTF.

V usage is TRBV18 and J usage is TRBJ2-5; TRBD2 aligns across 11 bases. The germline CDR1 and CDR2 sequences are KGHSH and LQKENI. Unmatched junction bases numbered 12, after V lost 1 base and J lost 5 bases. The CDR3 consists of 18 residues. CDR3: CASSPLDASGGSGETQYF. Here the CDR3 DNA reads TGTGCCAGCTCACCACTTGATGCTAGCGGGGGGTCGGGTGAGACCCAGTACTTC. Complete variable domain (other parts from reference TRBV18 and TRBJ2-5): NAGVMQNPRHLVRRRGQEARLRCSPMKGHSHVYWYRQLPEEGLKFMVYLQKENIIDESGMPKERFSAEFPKEGPSILRIQQVVRGDSAAYFCASSPLDASGGSGETQYFGPGTRLLVL.

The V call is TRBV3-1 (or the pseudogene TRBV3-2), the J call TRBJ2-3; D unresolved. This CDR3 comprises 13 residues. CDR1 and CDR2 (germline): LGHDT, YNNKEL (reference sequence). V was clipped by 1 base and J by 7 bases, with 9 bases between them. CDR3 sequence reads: CASSQVHIHTQYF. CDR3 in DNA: TGTGCCAGCAGCCAAGTCCACATCCATACGCAGTATTTT.

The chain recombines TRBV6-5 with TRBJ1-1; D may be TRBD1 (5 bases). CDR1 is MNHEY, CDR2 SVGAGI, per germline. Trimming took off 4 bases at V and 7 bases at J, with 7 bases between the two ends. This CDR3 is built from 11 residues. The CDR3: CASSFTGEAFF. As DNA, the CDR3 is TGTGCCAGCAGTTTCACAGGTGAAGCTTTCTTT.

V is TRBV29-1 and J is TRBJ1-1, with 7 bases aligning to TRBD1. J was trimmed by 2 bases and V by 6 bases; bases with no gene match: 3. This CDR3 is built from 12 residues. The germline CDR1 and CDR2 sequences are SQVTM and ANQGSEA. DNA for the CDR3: TGCAGCGTGCGGGACAGCAACACTGAAGCTTTCTTT. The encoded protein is CSVRDSNTEAFF.

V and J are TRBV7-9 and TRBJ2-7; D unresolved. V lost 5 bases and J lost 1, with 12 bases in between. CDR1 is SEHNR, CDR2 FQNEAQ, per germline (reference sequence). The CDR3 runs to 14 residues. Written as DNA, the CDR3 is TGTGCCAGCAGCCTAAACAGCCATTCCTACGAGCAGTACTTC. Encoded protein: CASSLNSHSYEQYF.

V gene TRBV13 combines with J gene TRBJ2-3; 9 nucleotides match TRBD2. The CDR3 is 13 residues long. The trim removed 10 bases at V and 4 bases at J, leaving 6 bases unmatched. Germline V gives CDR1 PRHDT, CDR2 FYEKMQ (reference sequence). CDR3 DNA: TGTGCCATCGCCGGACTAGCGCCAGATACGCAGTATTTT. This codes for CAIAGLAPDTQYF.

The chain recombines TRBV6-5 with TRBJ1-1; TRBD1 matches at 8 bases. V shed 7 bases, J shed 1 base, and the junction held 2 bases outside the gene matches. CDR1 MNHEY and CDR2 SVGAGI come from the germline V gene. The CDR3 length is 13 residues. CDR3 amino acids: CASTGTGNTEAFF. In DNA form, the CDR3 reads TGTGCCAGCACGGGGACAGGGAACACTGAAGCTTTCTTT.

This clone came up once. The CDR3 spells CASSFNGIVEAFF. The CDR3 DNA reads as TGTGCCAGCAGTTTCAACGGGATCGTTGAAGCTTTCTTT. The genes are TRBV12-3 or TRBV12-4 and TRBJ1-1; D remains unclear. Trimming took 3 bases from V and 7 from J, leaving 12 bases between them. The CDR3 has 13 residues.

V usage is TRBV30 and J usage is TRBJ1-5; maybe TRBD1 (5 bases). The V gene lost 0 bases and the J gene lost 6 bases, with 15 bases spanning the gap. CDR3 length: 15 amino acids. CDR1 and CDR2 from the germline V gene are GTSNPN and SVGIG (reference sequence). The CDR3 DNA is TGTGCCTGGAGTGTACTGGGGGGTATGGGTCAGCCCCAGCATTTT. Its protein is CAWSVLGGMGQPQHF. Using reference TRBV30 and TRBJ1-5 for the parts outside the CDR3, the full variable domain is SQTIHQWPATLVQPVGSPLSLECTVEGTSNPNLYWYRQAAGRGLQLLFYSVGIGQISSEVPQNLSASRPQDRQFILSSKKLLLSDSGFYLCAWSVLGGMGQPQHFGDGTRLSIL.

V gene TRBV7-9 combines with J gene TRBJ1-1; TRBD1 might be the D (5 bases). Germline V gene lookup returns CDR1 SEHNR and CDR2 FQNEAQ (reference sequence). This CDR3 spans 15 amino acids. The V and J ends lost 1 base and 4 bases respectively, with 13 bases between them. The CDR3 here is CASSLGGDRTTEAFF. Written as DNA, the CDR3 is TGTGCCAGCAGCTTAGGGGGCGATAGGACCACTGAAGCTTTCTTT.

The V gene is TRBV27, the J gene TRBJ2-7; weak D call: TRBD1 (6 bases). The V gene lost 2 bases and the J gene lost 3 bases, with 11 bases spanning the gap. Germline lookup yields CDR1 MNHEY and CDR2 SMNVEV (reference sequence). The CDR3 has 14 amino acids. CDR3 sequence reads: CASSLRTADYEQYF. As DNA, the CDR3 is TGTGCCAGCAGTTTAAGGACAGCCGACTACGAGCAGTACTTC.

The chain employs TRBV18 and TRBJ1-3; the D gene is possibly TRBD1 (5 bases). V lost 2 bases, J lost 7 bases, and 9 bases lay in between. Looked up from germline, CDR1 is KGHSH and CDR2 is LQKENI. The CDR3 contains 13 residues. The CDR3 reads CASSPGQGNTIYF. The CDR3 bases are TGTGCCAGCTCACCAGGGCAGGGCAACACCATATATTTT.

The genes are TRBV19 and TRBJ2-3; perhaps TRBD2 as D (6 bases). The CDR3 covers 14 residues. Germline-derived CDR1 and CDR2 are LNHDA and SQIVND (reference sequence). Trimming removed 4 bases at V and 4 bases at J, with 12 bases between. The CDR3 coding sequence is TGTGCCAGTAGTAAGGGACTCGCAGCAGATACGCAGTATTTT. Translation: CASSKGLAADTQYF.

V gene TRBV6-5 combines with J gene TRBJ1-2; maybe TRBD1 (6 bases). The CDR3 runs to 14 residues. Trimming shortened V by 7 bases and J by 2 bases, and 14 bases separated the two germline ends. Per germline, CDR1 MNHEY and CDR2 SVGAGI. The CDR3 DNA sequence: TGTGCCAGCACCGAGGGGGGGGTCAACTATGGCTACACCTTC. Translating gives CASTEGGVNYGYTF.

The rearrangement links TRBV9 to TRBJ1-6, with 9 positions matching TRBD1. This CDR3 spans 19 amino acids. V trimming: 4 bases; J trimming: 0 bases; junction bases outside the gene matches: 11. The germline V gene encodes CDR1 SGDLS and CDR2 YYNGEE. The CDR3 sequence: CASSTLPGQGSSYNSPLHF. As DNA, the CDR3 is TGTGCCAGCAGCACTCTACCGGGACAGGGTAGCTCCTATAATTCACCCCTCCACTTT.

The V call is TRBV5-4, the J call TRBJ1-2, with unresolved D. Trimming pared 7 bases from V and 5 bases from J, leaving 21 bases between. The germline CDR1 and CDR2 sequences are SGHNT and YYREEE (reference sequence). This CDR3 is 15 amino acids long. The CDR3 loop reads CASALEGQLFYGYTF. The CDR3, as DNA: TGTGCCAGCGCCCTAGAGGGTCAGCTCTTTTATGGCTACACCTTC.